These 20 T cell receptor beta chains came from one sample sequenced in a study of T cell repertoires in ileal Crohn's disease. The protocol was immunoSEQ multiplex PCR, while the TCRdb copy is restricted to in-frame clones and leaves out a portion. The table records about 1,400 clones, approximately 78% of them present only once. The specimen sequenced was ileal tissue. The receptor source for this set is an adult with Crohn's disease.

This chain joins TRBV5-1 and TRBJ2-1, with D tentatively TRBD1 (5 bases). The CDR3 spans 14 residues. The germline V and J ends were trimmed by 4 bases and 6 bases, with 14 bases remaining between them. Germline V gene lookup returns CDR1 SGHRS and CDR2 YFSETQ. The DNA of the CDR3 is TGCGCCAGCAGCCAGGGCCCAAGGTCCAATGAGCAGTTCTTC. Protein sequence: CASSQGPRSNEQFF.

V usage is TRBV12-2 and J usage is TRBJ1-5; the tabulated D call, TRBD1, remains unverified against the DNA. TRBV12-2 corresponds to a pseudogene. The CDR3 spans 18 residues. The CDR3 spells CASRFERSHRGRNQPQHF. The CDR3 nucleotides read TGTGCAAGTCGCTTCGAAAGAAGTCACAGGGGAAGAAATCAGCCCCAGCATTTT.

Comments on this clone: At one end the junction does not follow the germline gene, possibly because of a read error. This CDR3 is also generated by other DNA sequences in the sample. This chain links TRBV5-1 with TRBJ1-1; no clear D. The CDR3 spans 13 residues. Germline V CDR1 and CDR2: SGHRS, YFSETQ. CDR3 amino acids: CASSGPMNTEAFF. The CDR3 DNA reads as TGCGCCAGCAGCGGGCCGATGAACACTGAAGCCTTCTTT.

In DNA form, the CDR3 reads TGTGCCAGCACCAAGGGACTAGCCAATGAGCAGTTCTTC. Amino acids: CASTKGLANEQFF. The chain recombines TRBV5-4 with TRBJ2-1, with TRBD2 matching over 9 bases. J gave up 6 bases and V 6 bases, and 4 bases lay outside the gene matches. Germline loops: CDR1 SGHNT, CDR2 YYREEE (reference sequence). This CDR3 spans 13 amino acids.

The V call is TRBV5-4, the J call TRBJ1-2, with D possibly TRBD1 on 5 matching bases. Germline V gene data show CDR1 as SGHNT and CDR2 as YYREEE (reference sequence). Deletions cut 4 bases from V and 2 bases from J, with 15 bases between. There are 15 residues in the CDR3. Here the CDR3 DNA reads TGTGCCAGCAGCGTTCCGGGACTTCTCAACTATGGCTACACCTTC. Protein product: CASSVPGLLNYGYTF.

Here the CDR3 DNA reads TGTGCCAGCAGACCTACAGGGAGCAATCAGCCCCAGCATTTT. This codes for CASRPTGSNQPQHF. The chain recombines TRBV6-5 with TRBJ1-5; the D gene is possibly TRBD1 (6 bases). The CDR3 length is 14 residues. Deletions cut 6 bases from V and 1 base from J, with 10 bases between. Germline V gene data show CDR1 as MNHEY and CDR2 as SVGAGI.

V and J are TRBV25-1 and TRBJ1-6; D is possibly TRBD1 (5 bases). Germline values: CDR1 MGHDK, CDR2 SYGVNS. The CDR3 is 13 residues long. Trimming removed 8 bases from V and 7 bases from J, with 12 bases in between. DNA for the CDR3: TGTGCCAGCGGCTGGGGGGAGAATTCACCCCTCCACTTT. Encoded protein: CASGWGENSPLHF.

This chain joins TRBV15 and TRBJ2-7, with 8 bases lining up with TRBD2. The junction had 4 bases not matched to a gene; V was cut back by 0 bases and J by 6 bases. This CDR3 is 14 amino acids long. CDR1 and CDR2 from the germline V gene are LNHNV and YYDKDF (reference sequence). The CDR3 region is CATSRDSRGVEQYF. The DNA of the CDR3 is TGTGCCACCAGCAGAGATTCGCGGGGGGTCGAGCAGTACTTC. The complete variable domain, with remaining parts taken from reference TRBV15 and TRBJ2-7, reads DAMVIQNPRYQVTQFGKPVTLSCSQTLNHNVMYWYQQKSSQAPKLLFHYYDKDFNNEADTPDNFQSRRPNTSFCFLDIRSPGLGDTAMYLCATSRDSRGVEQYFGPGTRLTVT.

The chain joins TRBV4-3 to TRBJ2-7, with 9 bases that match TRBD1. The CDR3 sequence is 16 residues long. V lost 2 bases and J lost 2; bases outside the gene matches: 7. The V gene's germline CDR1 is LGHNA and CDR2 YSLEER. CDR3 in DNA: TGCGCCAGCAGCCAATCCTTGACAGGGGGAACCTACGAGCAGTACTTC. The encoded protein is CASSQSLTGGTYEQYF.

The chain couples TRBV7-9 to TRBJ2-1; TRBD2 aligns across 10 bases. This CDR3 region has 19 residues. The V segment lost 5 bases and the J segment 0 bases; nucleotides outside the gene matches: 13. Per germline, CDR1 SEHNR and CDR2 FQNEAQ (reference sequence). CDR3 sequence: CASSPPGAGGPNSYNEQFF. CDR3 in DNA: TGTGCCAGCAGCCCCCCAGGAGCGGGAGGGCCAAACTCCTACAATGAGCAGTTCTTC. Looking up the rest from reference TRBV7-9 and TRBJ2-1 gives the full variable domain: DTGVSQNPRHKITKRGQNVTFRCDPISEHNRLYWYRQTLGQGPEFLTYFQNEAQLEKSRLLSDRFSAERPKGSFSTLEIQRTEQGDSAMYLCASSPPGAGGPNSYNEQFFGPGTRLTVL.

The gene calls are TRBV16 and TRBJ2-3; TRBD2 agrees at 11 bases. This CDR3 spans 16 amino acids. V shed 4 bases, J shed 0 bases, and the junction held 3 bases outside the gene matches. Germline CDR1 and CDR2: KGHSY and FQNENV. CDR3 DNA sequence: TGTGCCAGCAGCCCCTTAGCGGGGGGGAGCACAGATACGCAGTATTTT. Translated, it gives CASSPLAGGSTDTQYF.

The rearrangement joins TRBV6-1 to TRBJ1-3; a possible D gene is TRBD1 (6 bases). The V gene lost 1 base and the J gene lost 5 bases, with 9 bases spanning the gap. The CDR3 loop spans 14 amino acids. Germline V gene lookup returns CDR1 MNHNS and CDR2 SASEGT. CDR3 region: CASSEGGGRNTIYF. CDR3 bases: TGTGCCAGCAGTGAAGGAGGGGGAAGAAACACCATATATTTT.

The chain links TRBV7-3 to TRBJ1-1; no definite D call. CDR3 length: 13 amino acids. CDR1 and CDR2 from the germline V gene are SGHTA and FQGTGA. The V and J ends lost 1 base and 11 bases respectively, with 14 bases between them. The CDR3 spells CASSLNSRTQAFF. Here the CDR3 DNA reads TGTGCCAGCAGCTTAAACTCTCGGACTCAGGCTTTCTTT.

In nucleotides, the CDR3 is TGTGCCATCAGTTTTCAGGGGTCCGCCGGGGAGCTGTTTTTT. Translating gives CAISFQGSAGELFF. The V and J genes are TRBV10-3 and TRBJ2-2; maybe TRBD1 (6 bases). Looked up from germline, CDR1 is ENHRY and CDR2 is SYGVKD. V was trimmed by 5 bases and J by 6 bases, leaving 13 bases between them. There are 14 residues in the CDR3.

The rearrangement uses TRBV6-1 and TRBJ1-2; D is ambiguous. Germline values: CDR1 MNHNS, CDR2 SASEGT. This CDR3 comprises 13 residues. V shed 6 bases and J shed 1 base, with 9 bases lying between them. Here the CDR3 reads CASSRGDNYGYTF. The CDR3 nucleotides read TGTGCCAGCAGCCGCGGGGATAACTATGGCTACACCTTC.

This CDR3 is CASSPRLDLLDTQYF. CDR3 nucleotide sequence: TGCGCCAGCAGCCCCCGACTAGATCTGCTGGATACGCAGTATTTT. The V and J genes are TRBV5-1 and TRBJ2-3, with a weak D call TRBD2 (6 bases). This CDR3 is built from 15 residues. The V and J ends lost 4 bases and 6 bases respectively, with 18 bases between them. Germline CDR1 and CDR2: SGHRS and YFSETQ.

This clone has a single count. V usage is TRBV4-1 and J usage is TRBJ2-7, with D hard to call. Germline loops: CDR1 MGHRA, CDR2 YSYEKL. The CDR3 contains 12 residues. With 0 bases removed from V and 3 bases from J, the gap between germline ends came to 3 bases. This CDR3 reads CASSQDYYEQYF. In nucleotides, the CDR3 is TGCGCCAGCAGCCAAGATTACTACGAGCAGTACTTC.

The CDR3 loop reads CASSPGGNSPLHF. The CDR3 DNA follows: TGTGCCAGCTCACCAGGAGGAAATTCACCCCTCCACTTT. The chain recombines TRBV18 with TRBJ1-6; unclear D gene. Germline CDR1 is KGHSH and CDR2 is LQKENI. This CDR3 region has 13 residues. Trimming shortened V by 2 bases and J by 7 bases, and 6 bases separated the two germline ends.

As for this clone: This clone may be a read error of a much larger clone one base away. The rearrangement links TRBV7-9 to TRBJ2-7, with unresolved D. The V end was cut by 4 bases, the J end by 3 bases, with 19 bases between. CDR3 length: 16 residues. Looked up from germline, CDR1 is SEHNR and CDR2 is FQNEAQ (reference sequence). The DNA of the CDR3 is TGTGCCAGCAGCTCCACGGGTAGCCAGCTAGTCTACGAGCAGTACTTC. Amino acid sequence: CASSSTGSQLVYEQYF.

This chain uses TRBV6-1 with TRBJ2-7; TRBD2 matches at 11 bases. The CDR3 is 15 residues long. CDR1 is MNHNS and CDR2 is SASEGT in the germline V gene. The ends lost 1 base at V and 2 bases at J; junction bases unmatched: 1. CDR3 DNA: TGTGCCAGCAGTGAAGAACTAGCGGGGGCCTACGAGCAGTACTTC. Amino acids: CASSEELAGAYEQYF.